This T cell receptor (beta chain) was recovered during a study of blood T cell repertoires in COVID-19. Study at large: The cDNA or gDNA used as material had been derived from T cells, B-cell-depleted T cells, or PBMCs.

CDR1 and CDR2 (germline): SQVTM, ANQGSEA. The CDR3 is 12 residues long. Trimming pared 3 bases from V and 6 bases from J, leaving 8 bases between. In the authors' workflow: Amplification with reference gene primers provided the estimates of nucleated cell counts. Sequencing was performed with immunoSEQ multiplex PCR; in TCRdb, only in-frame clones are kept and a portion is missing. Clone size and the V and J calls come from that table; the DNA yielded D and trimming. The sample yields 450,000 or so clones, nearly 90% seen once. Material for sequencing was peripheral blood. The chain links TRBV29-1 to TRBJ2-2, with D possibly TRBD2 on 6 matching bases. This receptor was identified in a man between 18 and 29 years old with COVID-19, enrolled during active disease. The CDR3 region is CSVEEGPGELFF. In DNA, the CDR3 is TGCAGCGTTGAGGAGGGGCCCGGGGAGCTGTTTTTT.